The 13 T cell receptor beta chains reported below all come from one sample, sequenced in a study of cytomegalovirus exposure and HLA in healthy donors. A multiplex PCR was run with 60 Vbeta primers and 13 Jbeta primers. Sequenced by immunoSEQ multiplex PCR; TCRdb stores in-frame clones only, minus some. The table includes some 150,000 clones, 70% to 90% detected once. The material sequenced was PBMCs. Every receptor here comes from a woman younger than 30 in good health and CMV-seronegative.

V and J are TRBV10-3 and TRBJ1-5, with D uncertain. V was cut by 10 bases and J by 5 bases, with 21 bases left in between. CDR1 and CDR2 (germline): ENHRY, SYGVKD. This CDR3 comprises 15 residues. DNA of the CDR3: TGTGCCACTACCGAGGGAACCGCTGGGGATCAGCCCCAGCATTTT. Protein sequence: CATTEGTAGDQPQHF.

The chain links TRBV27 to TRBJ2-1; 10 positions agree with TRBD2. With 4 bases clipped from V and 12 bases from J, the junction kept 12 bases outside the gene matches. This CDR3 is 15 amino acids long. Germline V gene data show CDR1 as MNHEY and CDR2 as SMNVEV (reference sequence). CDR3: CASSSTSGTNLSQFF. CDR3 DNA sequence: TGTGCCAGCAGTTCCACTAGCGGGACTAACCTCTCGCAGTTCTTC.

V gene TRBV4-2 combines with J gene TRBJ2-3; tentatively, D is TRBD2 (5 bases). Germline CDR1 and CDR2: LGHNA and YNFKEQ. V lost 6 bases and J 5 bases, leaving 18 bases between the germline ends. The CDR3 is 15 amino acids. CDR3: CASSSERRAGDTQYF. The CDR3 DNA reads as TGTGCCAGCAGTTCCGAACGGCGGGCAGGAGATACGCAGTATTTT.

V usage is TRBV15 and J usage is TRBJ2-5; the D gene is possibly TRBD1 (5 bases). Trimming pared 1 base from V and 3 bases from J, leaving 15 bases between. Germline-derived CDR1 and CDR2 are LNHNV and YYDKDF (reference sequence). The CDR3 loop spans 16 amino acids. CDR3 sequence reads: CATSRGGGPTEETQYF. The CDR3 coding sequence is TGTGCCACCAGCAGAGGGGGCGGCCCTACAGAAGAGACCCAGTACTTC.

This clone was observed once. This sequence joins TRBV28 and TRBJ1-2; D is possibly TRBD1 (6 bases). V was shortened by 3 bases and J by 4 bases, with 15 bases between the two germline ends. The CDR3 has 15 amino acids. CDR1 and CDR2 from the germline V gene are MDHEN and SYDVKM. The CDR3: CASSFLIGQFYGYTF. The CDR3 DNA is TGTGCCAGCAGTTTCCTTATAGGACAGTTCTATGGCTACACCTTC.

V usage is TRBV11-3 and J usage is TRBJ1-3, with 8 bases lining up with TRBD1. The CDR3 runs 14 residues. The trim removed 5 bases at V and 2 bases at J, leaving 2 bases unmatched. CDR1 and CDR2 from the germline V gene are SGHNT and YENEEA. CDR3 amino acids: CASSRTGTGNTIYF. The CDR3, as DNA: TGTGCCAGCAGCCGGACAGGGACTGGAAACACCATATATTTT.

The chain has TRBV5-1 and TRBJ2-2, with 8 positions matching TRBD1. V was clipped by 4 bases and J by 6 bases; unmatched bases: 8. The CDR3 totals 15 residues. CDR1 SGHRS and CDR2 YFSETQ come from the germline V gene. The DNA of the CDR3 is TGCGCCAGCAGCCACGGACAGGGCCCACCCGGGGAGCTGTTTTTT. This codes for CASSHGQGPPGELFF.

The chain has TRBV7-9 and TRBJ2-1; TRBD1 aligns across 9 bases. The germline V gene has CDR1 SEHNR and CDR2 FQNEAQ (reference sequence). Germline trimming cut 1 base from V and 2 bases from J; bases unmatched to any gene: 0. CDR3 length equals 15 residues. Written as DNA, the CDR3 is TGTGCCAGCAGCTTAGGACAGGGGGCCTACAATGAGCAGTTCTTC. Protein: CASSLGQGAYNEQFF.

CDR3: CAWSVWDRAAEQYF. In DNA form, the CDR3 reads TGTGCCTGGAGTGTATGGGACAGGGCGGCCGAGCAGTACTTC. The chain joins TRBV30 to TRBJ2-7; the match to TRBD1 covers 9 bases. The CDR3 loop spans 14 amino acids. Germline CDR1 reads GTSNPN; CDR2 reads SVGIG (reference sequence). The V gene end was trimmed by 0 bases and the J gene end by 6 bases; junction bases not matched to a gene: 6.

V is TRBV4-2 and J is TRBJ1-1; no firm D call. The V end lost 0 bases, the J end lost 5 bases, and 10 bases lay between the germline ends. The CDR3 totals 14 residues. Germline assignment: CDR1 LGHNA and CDR2 YNFKEQ. The CDR3 sequence: CASSQDQRGTEAFF. Here the CDR3 DNA reads TGTGCCAGCAGCCAAGATCAACGGGGAACTGAAGCTTTCTTT.

V is TRBV14 and J is TRBJ2-5, with D perhaps matching TRBD2 (6 bases). Deletions cut 3 bases from V and 5 bases from J, with 10 bases between. This CDR3 region has 13 residues. Germline V CDR1 and CDR2: SGHDN, FVKESK. This CDR3 reads CASSQFRGETQYF. For the CDR3, the DNA is TGTGCCAGCAGCCAGTTTCGGGGGGAGACCCAGTACTTC.

This chain joins TRBV4-1 and TRBJ1-6, with 8 bases fitting TRBD1. V shed 4 bases, J shed 2 bases, and the junction held 7 bases outside the gene matches. The CDR3 sequence is 17 residues long. Germline assignment: CDR1 MGHRA and CDR2 YSYEKL. Here the CDR3 DNA reads TGCGCCAGCAGCCCATGGACAGGGCATACCTATAATTCACCCCTCCACTTT. Translated: CASSPWTGHTYNSPLHF.

CDR3 sequence: CASSPQGSGANVLTF. CDR3 nucleotide sequence: TGCGCCAGCAGCCCGCAGGGGTCTGGGGCCAACGTCCTGACTTTC. The chain has TRBV5-1 and TRBJ2-6; a possible D gene is TRBD1 (6 bases). The CDR3 length is 15 residues. V was trimmed by 4 bases and J by 1 base, leaving 9 bases between them. Germline V gives CDR1 SGHRS, CDR2 YFSETQ.